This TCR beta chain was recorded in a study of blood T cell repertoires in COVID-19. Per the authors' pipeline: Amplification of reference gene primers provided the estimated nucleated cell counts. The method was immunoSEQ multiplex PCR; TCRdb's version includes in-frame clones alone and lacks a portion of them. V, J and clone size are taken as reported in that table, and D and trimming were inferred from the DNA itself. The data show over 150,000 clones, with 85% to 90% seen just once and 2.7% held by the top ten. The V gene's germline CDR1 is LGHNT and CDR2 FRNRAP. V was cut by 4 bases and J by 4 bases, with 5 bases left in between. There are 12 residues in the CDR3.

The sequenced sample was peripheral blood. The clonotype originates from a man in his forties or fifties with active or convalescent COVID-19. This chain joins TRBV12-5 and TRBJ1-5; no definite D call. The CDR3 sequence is CASGSRNQPQHF. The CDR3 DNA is TGTGCTAGTGGTTCCAGAAATCAGCCCCAGCATTTT.